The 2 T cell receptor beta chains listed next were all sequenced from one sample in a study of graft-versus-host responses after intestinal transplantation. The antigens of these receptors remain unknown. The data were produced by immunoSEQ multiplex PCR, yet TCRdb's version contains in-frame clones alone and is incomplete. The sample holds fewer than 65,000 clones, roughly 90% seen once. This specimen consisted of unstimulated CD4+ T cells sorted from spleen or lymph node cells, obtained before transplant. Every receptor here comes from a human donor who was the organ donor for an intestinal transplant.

CDR3 residues: CASSLTGTSVYNEQFF. The CDR3 DNA is TGCGCCAGCAGCTTGACGGGGACTAGTGTTTACAATGAGCAGTTCTTC. The chain employs TRBV5-1 and TRBJ2-1; 8 bases fit TRBD2. Germline trimming cut 1 base from V and 4 bases from J; bases unmatched to any gene: 7. This CDR3 is 16 amino acids long. From germline, CDR1 is SGHRS and CDR2 YFSETQ.

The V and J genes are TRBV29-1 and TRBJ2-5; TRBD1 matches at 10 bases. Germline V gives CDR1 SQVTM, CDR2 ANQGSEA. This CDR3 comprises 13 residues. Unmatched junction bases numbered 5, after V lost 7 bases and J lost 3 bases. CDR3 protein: CSAGQGVEETQYF. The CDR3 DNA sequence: TGCAGCGCTGGACAGGGGGTTGAAGAGACCCAGTACTTC. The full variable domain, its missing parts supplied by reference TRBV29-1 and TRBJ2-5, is SAVISQKPSRDICQRGTSLTIQCQVDSQVTMMFWYRQQPGQSLTLIATANQGSEATYESGFVIDKFPISRPNLTFSTLTVSNMSPEDSSIYLCSAGQGVEETQYFGPGTRLLVL.